What follows are 16 T cell receptor beta chains derived from one specimen sequenced in a study of blood T cell repertoires in COVID-19. Sequenced by immunoSEQ multiplex PCR; TCRdb stores in-frame clones only, minus some. This table holds roughly 46,000 clones, 70% to 85% found once. Material for sequencing was peripheral blood. Source of these receptors: a man aged 55 to 69 with acute or convalescent COVID-19.

The V gene is TRBV2, the J gene TRBJ2-1; TRBD2 agrees at 10 bases. Germline V gene data show CDR1 as SNHLY and CDR2 as FYNNEI. The CDR3 covers 17 residues. V lost 4 bases and J lost 2; bases outside the gene matches: 8. The CDR3: CASSVNPSGGPYNEQFF. For the CDR3, the DNA is TGTGCCAGCAGTGTTAATCCTAGCGGGGGCCCCTACAATGAGCAGTTCTTC.

The V and J genes are TRBV13 and TRBJ2-5; D is perhaps TRBD2 (5 bases). CDR1 is PRHDT and CDR2 is FYEKMQ in the germline V gene (reference sequence). Trimming left V 6 bases short and J 5 bases short, with 19 bases between. The CDR3 covers 15 residues. DNA of the CDR3: TGTGCCAGCAGTCTAAAGGTGATAGCGCAGGAGACCCAGTACTTC. Protein product: CASSLKVIAQETQYF.

The chain uses TRBV10-3 and TRBJ1-2, with D tentatively TRBD1 (6 bases). The CDR3 has 14 residues. The germline gives CDR1 ENHRY, CDR2 SYGVKD. V lost 3 bases and J lost 4, with 12 bases in between. For the CDR3, the DNA is TGTGCCATCAGTGAAGGGGGGGGCAGCTATGGCTACACCTTC. Its protein is CAISEGGGSYGYTF.

The V gene is TRBV5-4, the J gene TRBJ1-1; D possibly corresponds to TRBD1 (5 bases). V lost 0 bases to trimming and J lost 1 base, with 7 bases between them. Germline V gene sequence: CDR1 SGHNT, CDR2 YYREEE (reference sequence). There are 14 residues in the CDR3. The CDR3 loop is CASSLARANTEAFF. Here the CDR3 DNA reads TGTGCCAGCAGCTTGGCCAGGGCGAACACTGAAGCTTTCTTT.

This rearrangement joins TRBV19 to TRBJ1-1, with TRBD1 matching 9 bases. Trimming at V came to 5 bases and at J to 0 bases, leaving 10 bases not matched to a gene. In germline, CDR1 is LNHDA, CDR2 SQIVND (reference sequence). CDR3 length: 17 amino acids. The CDR3 loop reads CASSPRTGESMNTEAFF. CDR3 nucleotide sequence: TGTGCCAGTAGTCCGAGGACAGGGGAAAGTATGAACACTGAAGCTTTCTTT.

This chain joins TRBV2 and TRBJ2-7; D may be TRBD2 (5 bases). This CDR3 has 17 amino acids. Trimming took off 4 bases at V and 4 bases at J, with 23 bases between the two ends. Germline CDR1 SNHLY, CDR2 FYNNEI. Written as DNA, the CDR3 is TGTGCCAGCAGTGTTACTTCGGACTCCTCCGCCCCTTACGAGCAGTACTTC. This translates into CASSVTSDSSAPYEQYF.

This sequence joins TRBV6-5 and TRBJ1-2; the D gene is possibly TRBD1 (6 bases). CDR1 MNHEY and CDR2 SVGAGI come from the germline V gene. CDR3 length equals 15 residues. The germline V and J ends were trimmed by 2 bases and 4 bases, with 14 bases remaining between them. The CDR3 nucleotides are TGTGCCAGCAGTTACGCCGGGACACCTCTCTATGGCTACACCTTC. Amino acid sequence: CASSYAGTPLYGYTF.

This chain connects TRBV19 to TRBJ1-5; 9 positions agree with TRBD1. J lost 7 bases, V lost 7 bases, and 5 bases had no gene match. This CDR3 is built from 13 residues. Germline loops: CDR1 LNHDA, CDR2 SQIVND (reference sequence). The CDR3 loop reads CASTQGAWQPQHF. The CDR3 DNA reads TGTGCCAGTACACAGGGGGCTTGGCAGCCCCAGCATTTT.

CDR3 in DNA: TGTGCCAGCAGCTTCGGAGGGGTGAGCACAGATACGCAGTATTTT. Amino acid sequence: CASSFGGVSTDTQYF. V gene TRBV5-4 combines with J gene TRBJ2-3; possibly TRBD2 for D (6 bases). V was shortened by 2 bases and J by 0 bases, with 10 bases between the two germline ends. This CDR3 region has 15 residues. Germline CDR1 reads SGHNT; CDR2 reads YYREEE (reference sequence).

The chain recombines TRBV6-5 with TRBJ2-1, with D perhaps matching TRBD2 (5 bases). V was pared by 4 bases and J by 3 bases, with 7 bases between. From germline, CDR1 is MNHEY and CDR2 SVGAGI. The CDR3 extends over 13 amino acids. CDR3 region: CASSSGNYNEQFF. Written as DNA, the CDR3 is TGTGCCAGCAGTTCGGGGAACTACAATGAGCAGTTCTTC.

The V call is TRBV11-1, the J call TRBJ2-1; possibly TRBD2 for D (6 bases). The CDR3 runs 12 residues. CDR1 SGHAT and CDR2 FQDESV come from the germline V gene (reference sequence). Trimming shortened V by 7 bases and J by 4 bases, and 8 bases separated the two germline ends. In DNA, the CDR3 is TGTGCCAGCAACGGGGGATACAATGAGCAGTTCTTC. Its protein is CASNGGYNEQFF.

V usage is TRBV12-5 and J usage is TRBJ2-3; a possible D gene is TRBD2 (6 bases). This CDR3 is 16 amino acids long. V was pared by 1 base and J by 2 bases, with 13 bases between. Germline CDR1 and CDR2: LGHNT and FRNRAP. As DNA, the CDR3 is TGTGCTAGTGGTTTGGCCCCTAGCGTTACCACAGATACGCAGTATTTT. Residues: CASGLAPSVTTDTQYF.

The chain is built from TRBV4-3 and TRBJ1-3; a weak D match, TRBD1 (5 bases). V dropped 4 bases and J dropped 4 bases, with 14 bases sitting between them. The CDR3 runs 15 residues. In germline, CDR1 is LGHNA, CDR2 YSLEER. In nucleotides, the CDR3 is TGCGCCAGCAGCCGAGACAGTTCCCCCGGAAACACCATATATTTT. Translated: CASSRDSSPGNTIYF.

In this sample, this clone turned up a few times. V gene TRBV10-3 combines with J gene TRBJ1-2, with D hard to call. The CDR3 consists of 16 residues. V was clipped by 0 bases and J by 6 bases, with 17 bases between them. Looked up from germline, CDR1 is ENHRY and CDR2 is SYGVKD. The CDR3 bases are TGTGCCATCAGTGAGTCGATTAAAGGAGGGTTTGATGGCTACACCTTC. Protein: CAISESIKGGFDGYTF.

V gene TRBV12-5 combines with J gene TRBJ1-5; 9 nucleotides match TRBD1. Trimming removed 2 bases from V and 0 bases from J; junction bases left unmatched: 5. CDR1 is LGHNT, CDR2 FRNRAP, per germline. The CDR3 covers 17 residues. As DNA, the CDR3 is TGTGCTAGTGGTTTGCCTGGGACAGGGAATAGCAATCAGCCCCAGCATTTT. Protein product: CASGLPGTGNSNQPQHF.

This clone was detected only once. In nucleotides, the CDR3 is TGCAGCGTAGAAACGGACAGGGGGCGGAAAGCTTTCTTT. It codes for CSVETDRGRKAFF. J is TRBJ1-1 and V is TRBV29-1; TRBD1 aligns across 11 bases. Germline V gene data show CDR1 as SQVTM and CDR2 as ANQGSEA. The CDR3 has 13 amino acids. The V segment lost 6 bases and the J segment 9 bases; nucleotides outside the gene matches: 9.